Reported below is one T cell receptor (beta chain). The study sequenced TCR beta in blood CD8+ and CD4+ T cells. This specimen belongs to a study of CD8 T cells in Susac syndrome. Germline assignment: CDR1 SQVTM and CDR2 ANQGSEA. J gave up 2 bases and V 5 bases, and 5 bases lay outside the gene matches. CDR3 length: 14 residues. With random hexamers, roughly 0.45 to 1 ug RNA was reverse transcribed. One entry per CDR3 protein, called by TCRdb with MiXCR from the immunoSEQ multiplex PCR reads. The table records 90,000 to 150,000 distinct CDR3 sequences, 90% to 95% of them present only once. Sequencing was carried out using CD4+ T cells from PBMCs. This TCR was sampled from a human donor with multiple sclerosis. This chain connects TRBV29-1 to TRBJ2-1, with 8 positions matching TRBD1. CDR3 sequence reads: CSVKDRVTYNEQFF. As DNA, the CDR3 is TGCAGCGTTAAGGACAGGGTAACCTACAATGAGCAGTTCTTC.